The 3 T cell receptor beta chains below come from one sample, sequenced in a study of cytomegalovirus exposure and HLA in healthy donors. Sequencing used immunoSEQ multiplex PCR; TCRdb keeps in-frame clones, though not all of them. This table has a few hundred thousand clones, less than 90% appearing once. The specimen was PBMCs. These receptors all come from a man between 18 and 29 years old in good health and CMV-seropositive.

The V and J genes are TRBV5-6 and TRBJ2-7, with a possible D match to TRBD2 (6 bases). The CDR3 runs to 14 residues. V lost 4 bases and J lost 7, with 18 bases in between. Germline V lookup: CDR1 SGHDT, CDR2 YYEEEE. CDR3: CASSLGRVAEEQYF. DNA for the CDR3: TGTGCCAGCAGCCTAGGCAGGGTAGCGGAGGAGCAGTACTTC.

This chain joins TRBV27 and TRBJ1-5, with 8 nucleotides matching TRBD1. J gave up 3 bases and V 3 bases, and 4 bases lay outside the gene matches. Germline V gives CDR1 MNHEY, CDR2 SMNVEV (reference sequence). This CDR3 spans 15 amino acids. CDR3: CASSFDRGSNQPQHF. The CDR3 nucleotides read TGTGCCAGCAGTTTTGACAGGGGATCCAATCAGCCCCAGCATTTT.

The V and J genes are TRBV28 and TRBJ1-5; tentative D call: TRBD1 (5 bases). Looked up from germline, CDR1 is MDHEN and CDR2 is SYDVKM. The CDR3 is 15 residues long. Trimming left V 5 bases short and J 2 bases short, with 13 bases between. Written as DNA, the CDR3 is TGTGCCAGCAGTCCTAATGGGGGGGGCAATCAGCCCCAGCATTTT. It encodes CASSPNGGGNQPQHF.